This entry is about one T cell receptor (beta chain). Its target is not known. TCRdb's table, derived via immunoSEQ multiplex PCR, lists solely in-frame clones and lacks some. In the table there are around 82,000 clones, around 90% of which are singletons. The data derive from a study of OX40 agonist ivuxolimab in advanced cancers. For the study at large: Dose-escalation cases comprised hepatocellular carcinoma, melanoma, renal cell or head and neck cancer. Study outcomes and limitations: Clonal expansion among partial responders at 0.1-3.0 mg/kg ranked near the lowest. By week 6 at 0.1 to 3.0 mg/kg, blood CD4+ and CD8+ T cells had expanded clonally. CD8+ T cells averaged more expanded clones than CD4+.

The germline V gene encodes CDR1 LGHNA and CDR2 YSLEER. The CDR3 sequence is 14 residues long. Trimming stripped 0 bases from V and 8 bases from J, with 11 bases between. The material was CD4+ or CD8+ T cells sorted from blood, obtained in a trial of the OX40 agonist ivuxolimab. The rearrangement links TRBV4-3 to TRBJ1-3; D is ambiguous. The clonotype comes from an adult with an advanced solid tumor such as melanoma, head and neck, liver or kidney cancer. The CDR3 DNA follows: TGCGCCAGCAGCCAAGATAGGGCCGGGGACACCATATATTTT. It translates to CASSQDRAGDTIYF.